The entry below describes one T cell receptor beta chain. The protocol was immunoSEQ multiplex PCR, while the TCRdb copy is restricted to in-frame clones and leaves out a portion. Here the sample spans 75,000 to 90,000 clones, 91% being singletons. This specimen comes from a study of OX40 agonist ivuxolimab in advanced cancers. The germline CDR1 and CDR2 sequences are MNHNS and SASEGT. This CDR3 has 13 amino acids. Trimming shortened V by 2 bases and J by 7 bases, and 11 bases separated the two germline ends. This TCR was sampled from an adult with an advanced solid tumor such as melanoma, head and neck, liver or kidney cancer. This material consisted of CD4+ or CD8+ T cells sorted from blood, taken in a trial of the OX40 agonist ivuxolimab. The rearrangement joins TRBV6-1 to TRBJ1-1; D remains unclear. As DNA, the CDR3 is TGTGCCAGCAGTGAATTTGAGGGATTTGAAGCTTTCTTT. It encodes CASSEFEGFEAFF.